The clone carrying this TCR beta chain turned up a few times. Authors' processing steps: For nucleated cells, counts were estimated from reference gene primer amplification. This table comes from immunoSEQ multiplex PCR, and its TCRdb copy is limited to in-frame clones, with some not included. D and trimming were read from the DNA, whereas the V and J calls and clone size are those reported in that table. This repertoire shows fewer than 55,000 clones, about 81% found once; its top ten account for around 14%. The entry originates in a study of blood T cell repertoires in COVID-19. As for the study in general: T cells, B-cell-depleted T cells, or PBMCs supplied cDNA or gDNA.

Per the germline V gene, CDR1 is ENHRY and CDR2 is SYGVKD. This CDR3 is built from 11 residues. Trimming cost V 11 bases and J 3 bases, with 9 bases left between them. The sequence derives from a human donor with acute or convalescent COVID-19. The donor label of this sample is uncertain. Sequencing was done on a sample of peripheral blood. The chain couples TRBV10-3 to TRBJ2-3, with D possibly matching TRBD2 (6 bases). Here the CDR3 reads CAARETDTQYF. The CDR3 DNA reads TGTGCCGCCCGGGAGACAGATACGCAGTATTTT.